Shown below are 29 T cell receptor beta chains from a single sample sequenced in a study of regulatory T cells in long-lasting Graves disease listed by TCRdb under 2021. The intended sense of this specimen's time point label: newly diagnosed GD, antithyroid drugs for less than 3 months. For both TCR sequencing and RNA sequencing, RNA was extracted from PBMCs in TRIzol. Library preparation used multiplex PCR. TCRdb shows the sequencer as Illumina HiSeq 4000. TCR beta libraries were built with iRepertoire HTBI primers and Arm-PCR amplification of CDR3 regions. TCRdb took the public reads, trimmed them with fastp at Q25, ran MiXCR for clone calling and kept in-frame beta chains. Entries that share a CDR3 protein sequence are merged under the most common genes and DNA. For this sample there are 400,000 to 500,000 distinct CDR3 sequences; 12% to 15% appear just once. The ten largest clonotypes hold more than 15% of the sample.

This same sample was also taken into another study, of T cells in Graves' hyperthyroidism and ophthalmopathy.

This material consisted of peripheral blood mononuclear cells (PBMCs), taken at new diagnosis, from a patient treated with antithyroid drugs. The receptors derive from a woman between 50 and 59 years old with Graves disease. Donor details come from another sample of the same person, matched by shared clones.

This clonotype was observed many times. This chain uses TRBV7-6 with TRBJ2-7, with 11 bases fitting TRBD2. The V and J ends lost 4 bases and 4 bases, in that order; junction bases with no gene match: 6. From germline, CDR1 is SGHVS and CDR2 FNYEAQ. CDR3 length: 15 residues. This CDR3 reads CASSSTSGTLYEQYF. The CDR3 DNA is TGTGCCAGCAGCTCGACTAGCGGGACCCTATACGAGCAGTACTTC.

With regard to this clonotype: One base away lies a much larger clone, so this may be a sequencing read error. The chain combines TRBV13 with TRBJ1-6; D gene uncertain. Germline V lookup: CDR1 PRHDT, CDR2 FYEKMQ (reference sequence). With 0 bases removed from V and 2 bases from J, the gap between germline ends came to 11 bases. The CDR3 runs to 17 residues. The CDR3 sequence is CASSLGQASPYNSPLHF. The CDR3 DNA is TGTGCCAGCAGCTTAGGGCAGGCGAGCCCCTATAATTCACCCCTCCACTTT. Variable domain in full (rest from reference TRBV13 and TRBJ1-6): AAGVIQSPRHLIKEKRETATLKCYPIPRHDTVYWYQQGPGQDPQFLISFYEKMQSDKGSIPDRFSAQQFSDYHSELNMSSLELGDSALYFCASSLGQASPYNSPLHFGNGTRLTVT.

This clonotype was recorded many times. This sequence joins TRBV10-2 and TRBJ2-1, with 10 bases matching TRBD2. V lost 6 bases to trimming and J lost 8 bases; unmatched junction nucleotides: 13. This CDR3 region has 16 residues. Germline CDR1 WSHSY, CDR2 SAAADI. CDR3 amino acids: CASSHGELAGAYEQFF. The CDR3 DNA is TGCGCCAGCAGCCACGGTGAGCTAGCGGGAGCTTATGAGCAGTTCTTC.

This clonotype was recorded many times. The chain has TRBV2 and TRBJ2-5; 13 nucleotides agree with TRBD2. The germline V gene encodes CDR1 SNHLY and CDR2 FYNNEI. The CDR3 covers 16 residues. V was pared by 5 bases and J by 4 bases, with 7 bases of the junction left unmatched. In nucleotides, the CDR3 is TGTGCCAGCAGTCGTGGACTAGCGGGAGAGGGAGAGACCCAGTACTTC. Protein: CASSRGLAGEGETQYF.

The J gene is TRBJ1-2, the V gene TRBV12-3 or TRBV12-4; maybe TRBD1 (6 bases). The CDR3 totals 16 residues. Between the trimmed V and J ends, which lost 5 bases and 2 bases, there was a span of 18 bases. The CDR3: CASSPHPGTSNYGYTF. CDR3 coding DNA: TGTGCCAGCAGTCCACACCCCGGGACAAGCAACTATGGCTACACCTTC.

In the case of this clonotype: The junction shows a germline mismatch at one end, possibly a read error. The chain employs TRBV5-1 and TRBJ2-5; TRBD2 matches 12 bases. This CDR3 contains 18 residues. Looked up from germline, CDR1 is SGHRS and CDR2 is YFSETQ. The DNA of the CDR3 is TGTGCCAGCAGCTTGCTTCGGTTACTAGCGGGAGGAAACAATGAGCAGTACTTC. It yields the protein CASSLLRLLAGGNNEQYF.

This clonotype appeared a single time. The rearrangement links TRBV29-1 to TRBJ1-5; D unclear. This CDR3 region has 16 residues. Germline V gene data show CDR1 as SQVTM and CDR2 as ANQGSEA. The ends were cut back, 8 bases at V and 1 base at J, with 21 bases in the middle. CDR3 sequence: CSPPLGRPRSNQPQHF. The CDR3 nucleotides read TGCAGCCCACCCTTAGGACGCCCAAGGAGCAATCAGCCCCAGCATTTT.

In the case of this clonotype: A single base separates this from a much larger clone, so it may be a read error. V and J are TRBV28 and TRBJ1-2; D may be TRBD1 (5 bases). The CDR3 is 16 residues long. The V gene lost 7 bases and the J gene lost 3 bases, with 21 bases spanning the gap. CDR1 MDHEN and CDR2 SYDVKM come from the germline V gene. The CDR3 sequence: CASTLEGAVFHYGYTF. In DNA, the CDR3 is TGTGCCAGCACCCTCGAAGGGGCGGTTTTTCACTATGGCTACACCTTC.

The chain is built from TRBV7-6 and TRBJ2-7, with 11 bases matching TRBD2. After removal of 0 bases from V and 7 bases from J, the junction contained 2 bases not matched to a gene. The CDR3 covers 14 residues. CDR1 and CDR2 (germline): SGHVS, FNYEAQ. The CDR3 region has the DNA TGTGCCAGCAGCTTAGCGCGACTAGCGGGGGAGCAGTACTTC. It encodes CASSLARLAGEQYF.

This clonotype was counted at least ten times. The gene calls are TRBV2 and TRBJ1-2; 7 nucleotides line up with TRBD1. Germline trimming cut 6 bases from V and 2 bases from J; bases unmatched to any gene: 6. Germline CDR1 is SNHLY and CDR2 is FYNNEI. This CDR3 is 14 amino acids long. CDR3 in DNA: TGTGCCAGCAGGCACAGGGGATCCAACTATGGCTACACCTTC. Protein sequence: CASRHRGSNYGYTF.

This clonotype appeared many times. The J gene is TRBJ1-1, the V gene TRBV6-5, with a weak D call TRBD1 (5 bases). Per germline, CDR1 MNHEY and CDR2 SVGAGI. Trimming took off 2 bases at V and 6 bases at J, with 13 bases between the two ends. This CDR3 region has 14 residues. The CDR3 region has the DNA TGTGCCAGCAGTTACCAGGGTACCGGTGCTGAAGCTTTCTTT. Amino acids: CASSYQGTGAEAFF.

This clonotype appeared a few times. The CDR3 reads CASKIGEPGDIQYF. The DNA for the CDR3 is TGTGCCAGTAAAATCGGGGAACCGGGGGACATTCAGTACTTC. The rearrangement uses TRBV19 and TRBJ2-4, with a possible D match to TRBD2 (6 bases). The ends were cut back, 7 bases at V and 8 bases at J, with 18 bases in the middle. Germline V CDR1 and CDR2: LNHDA, SQIVND (reference sequence). This CDR3 comprises 14 residues.

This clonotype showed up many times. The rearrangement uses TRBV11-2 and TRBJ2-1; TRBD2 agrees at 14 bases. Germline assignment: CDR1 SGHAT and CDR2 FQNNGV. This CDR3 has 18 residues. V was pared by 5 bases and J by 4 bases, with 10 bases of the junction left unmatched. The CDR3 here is CASSPRSGTSGGYNEQFF. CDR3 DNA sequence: TGTGCCAGCAGCCCCCGCTCCGGGACTAGCGGGGGTTACAATGAGCAGTTCTTC.

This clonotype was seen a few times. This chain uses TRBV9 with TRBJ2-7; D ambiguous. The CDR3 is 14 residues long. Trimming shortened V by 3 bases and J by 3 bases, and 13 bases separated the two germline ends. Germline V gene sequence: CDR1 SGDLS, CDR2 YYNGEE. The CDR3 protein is CASSAPYGDYEQYF. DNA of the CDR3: TGTGCCAGCAGCGCCCCGTATGGGGACTACGAGCAGTACTTC. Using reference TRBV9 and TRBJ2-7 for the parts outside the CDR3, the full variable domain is DSGVTQTPKHLITATGQRVTLRCSPRSGDLSVYWYQQSLDQGLQFLIQYYNGEERAKGNILERFSAQQFPDLHSELNLSSLELGDSALYFCASSAPYGDYEQYFGPGTRLTVT.

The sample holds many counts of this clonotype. CDR3 protein: CASKPSSGRPDTQYF. CDR3 sequence (DNA): TGTGCCAGCAAACCATCTAGCGGGAGACCAGATACGCAGTATTTT. The chain carries TRBV2 and TRBJ2-3; TRBD2 matches 10 bases. CDR1 and CDR2 from the germline V gene are SNHLY and FYNNEI. Trimming removed 7 bases from V and 4 bases from J; junction bases left unmatched: 8. The CDR3 runs to 15 residues.

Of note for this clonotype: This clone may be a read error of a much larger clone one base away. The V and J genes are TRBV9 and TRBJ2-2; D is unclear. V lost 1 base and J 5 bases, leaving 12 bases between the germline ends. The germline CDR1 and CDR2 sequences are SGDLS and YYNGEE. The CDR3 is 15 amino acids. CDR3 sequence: CASSVQSPNTGELFF. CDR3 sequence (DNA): TGTGCCAGCAGCGTACAGAGTCCCAATACCGGGGAGCTGTTTTTT.

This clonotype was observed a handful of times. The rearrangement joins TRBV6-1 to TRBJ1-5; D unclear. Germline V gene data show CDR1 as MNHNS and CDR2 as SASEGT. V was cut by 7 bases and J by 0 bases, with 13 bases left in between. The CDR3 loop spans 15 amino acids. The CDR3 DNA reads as TGTGCCAGCAAGCAAGCACAGTTTAGCAATCAGCCCCAGCATTTT. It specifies CASKQAQFSNQPQHF.

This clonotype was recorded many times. In DNA form, the CDR3 reads TGTGCCAGCAGTTTATTGGACAGTAATCAGCCCCAGCATTTT. Translation: CASSLLDSNQPQHF. This chain connects TRBV9 to TRBJ1-5, with D tentatively TRBD1 (6 bases). Germline V gene data show CDR1 as SGDLS and CDR2 as YYNGEE. The V and J ends lost 5 bases and 4 bases respectively, with 13 bases between them. The CDR3 runs to 14 residues.

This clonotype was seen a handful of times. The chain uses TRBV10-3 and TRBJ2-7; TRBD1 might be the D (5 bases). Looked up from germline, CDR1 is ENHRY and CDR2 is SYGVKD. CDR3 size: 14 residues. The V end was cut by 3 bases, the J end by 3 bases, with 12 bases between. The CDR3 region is CAISDETRGYEQYF. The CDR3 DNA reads TGTGCCATCAGTGATGAGACAAGGGGCTACGAGCAGTACTTC.

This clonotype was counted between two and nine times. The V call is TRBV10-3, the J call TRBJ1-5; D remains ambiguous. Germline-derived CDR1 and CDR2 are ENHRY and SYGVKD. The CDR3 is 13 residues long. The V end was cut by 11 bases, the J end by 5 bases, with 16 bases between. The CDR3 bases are TGTGCCCTGGCACCTGGATTGGATCAGCCCCAGCATTTT. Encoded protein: CALAPGLDQPQHF.

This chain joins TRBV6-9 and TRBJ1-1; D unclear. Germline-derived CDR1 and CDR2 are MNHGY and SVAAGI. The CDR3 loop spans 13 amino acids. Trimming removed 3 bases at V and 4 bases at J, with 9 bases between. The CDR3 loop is CASSYDLPTEAFF. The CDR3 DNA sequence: TGTGCCAGCAGTTACGATCTTCCCACTGAAGCTTTCTTT.

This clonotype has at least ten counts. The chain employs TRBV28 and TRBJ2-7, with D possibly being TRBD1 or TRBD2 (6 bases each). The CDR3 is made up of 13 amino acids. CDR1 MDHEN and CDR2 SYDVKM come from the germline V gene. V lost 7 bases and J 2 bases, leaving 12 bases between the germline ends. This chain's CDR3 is CASKGGYPYEQYF. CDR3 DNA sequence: TGTGCCAGCAAGGGGGGCTATCCCTACGAGCAGTACTTC.

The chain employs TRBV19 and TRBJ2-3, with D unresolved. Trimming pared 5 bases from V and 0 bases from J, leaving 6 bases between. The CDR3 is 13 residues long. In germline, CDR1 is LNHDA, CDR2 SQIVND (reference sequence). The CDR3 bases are TGTGCCAGTAGTGAGGTTAGCACAGATACGCAGTATTTT. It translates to CASSEVSTDTQYF.

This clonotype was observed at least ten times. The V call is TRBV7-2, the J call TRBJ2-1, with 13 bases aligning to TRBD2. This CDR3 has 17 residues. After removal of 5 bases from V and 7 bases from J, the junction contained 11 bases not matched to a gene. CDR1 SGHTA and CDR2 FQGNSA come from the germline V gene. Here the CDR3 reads CASSRAGLAGAGNEQFF. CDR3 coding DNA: TGTGCCAGCAGCCGGGCCGGACTAGCGGGAGCAGGGAATGAGCAGTTCTTC. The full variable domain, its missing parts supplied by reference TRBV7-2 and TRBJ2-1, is GAGVSQSPSNKVTEKGKDVELRCDPISGHTALYWYRQSLGQGLEFLIYFQGNSAPDKSGLPSDRFSAERTGGSVSTLTIQRTQQEDSAVYLCASSRAGLAGAGNEQFFGPGTRLTVL.

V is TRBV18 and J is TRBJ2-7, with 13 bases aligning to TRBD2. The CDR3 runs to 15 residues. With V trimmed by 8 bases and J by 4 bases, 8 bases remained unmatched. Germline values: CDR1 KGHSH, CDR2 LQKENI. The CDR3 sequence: CASQSRTSGSYEQYF. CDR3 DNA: TGTGCCAGCCAATCGCGGACTAGCGGGAGTTACGAGCAGTACTTC.

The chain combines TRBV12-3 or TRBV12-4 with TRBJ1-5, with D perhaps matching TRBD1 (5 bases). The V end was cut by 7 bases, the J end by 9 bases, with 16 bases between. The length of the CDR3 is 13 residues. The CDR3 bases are TGTGCCAGCAAGGGACGAAGCGGGGGGCCCCAGCATTTT. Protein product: CASKGRSGGPQHF.

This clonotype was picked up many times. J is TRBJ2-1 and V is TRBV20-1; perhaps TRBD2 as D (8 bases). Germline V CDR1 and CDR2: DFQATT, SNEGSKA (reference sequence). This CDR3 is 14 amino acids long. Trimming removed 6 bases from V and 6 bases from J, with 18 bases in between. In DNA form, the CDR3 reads TGCAGTGCCCCCAGGGGGACTAGTAGCAATGAGCAGTTCTTC. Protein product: CSAPRGTSSNEQFF.

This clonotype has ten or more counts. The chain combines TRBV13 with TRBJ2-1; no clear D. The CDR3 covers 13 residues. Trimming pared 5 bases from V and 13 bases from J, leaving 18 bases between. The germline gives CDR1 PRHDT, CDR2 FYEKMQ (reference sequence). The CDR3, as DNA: TGTGCCAGCAGCCCTCGGTTTAGCACGCGACAGTTCTTC. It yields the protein CASSPRFSTRQFF.

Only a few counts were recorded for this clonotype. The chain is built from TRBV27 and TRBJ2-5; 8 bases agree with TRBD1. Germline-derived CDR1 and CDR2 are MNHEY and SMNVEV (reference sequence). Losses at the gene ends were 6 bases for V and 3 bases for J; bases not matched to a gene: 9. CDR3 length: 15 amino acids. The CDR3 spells CASSRDTGGEETQYF. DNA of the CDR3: TGTGCCAGCAGCCGAGACACAGGGGGAGAAGAGACCCAGTACTTC.